In this sample, the clone carrying this TCR beta chain turned up once. CDR1 is SEHNR and CDR2 is FQNEAQ in the germline V gene (reference sequence). The CDR3 has 16 amino acids. Trimming left V 2 bases short and J 6 bases short, with 19 bases between. The entry originates in a study of T cell responses to AZD1222 COVID-19 vaccine. Assay: immunoSEQ multiplex PCR; the TCRdb copy retains only in-frame clones and omits some. The data contain fewer than 150,000 clones, about 93% of them singletons. The TCR was taken from an adult in good health. The chain has TRBV7-9 and TRBJ1-2, with a weak D call TRBD1 (5 bases). The sample was peripheral blood, taken on day 0 of AZD1222 vaccination. The CDR3 sequence is CASSLRAGVAVDGYTF. In nucleotides, the CDR3 is TGTGCCAGCAGCTTAAGGGCGGGGGTCGCCGTAGATGGCTACACCTTC.